These T cell receptor beta chains were read from a single sample in a study of beta chain features in type 1 diabetes. The data were produced by immunoSEQ multiplex PCR, yet TCRdb's version contains in-frame clones alone and is incomplete. The table includes 250,000 to 300,000 clones, more than 13% detected once. The sample taken for sequencing was naive CD4+ T cells from blood. The receptors were sampled from a man in his thirties or forties with type 1 diabetes. Both conserved end residues are part of each CDR3. The D gene is left open where the match is weak. Where a row states a size, it is once, few, many or the class of an expanded clone; other rows omit it.

>TRBJ1-1|TRBV5-5|.|.
TGTGCCAGCAGCACGACAGCATGGGACACTGAAGCTTTCTTT
CASSTTAWDTEAFF
>TRBJ1-4|TRBV6-1|few|.
TGTGCCAGCAGTGAAGGGTGGGGCGGAAAACTGTTTTTT
CASSEGWGGKLFF
>TRBJ2-1|TRBV5-1|.|.
TGCGCCAGCAGTTCAAGCGGGACACAGGATGAGCAGTTCTTC
CASSSSGTQDEQFF
>TRBJ2-1|TRBV7-2|.|.
TGTGCCAGCAGCTTAGGTCCCCAGGACTACAATGAGCAGTTCTTC
CASSLGPQDYNEQFF
>TRBJ2-2|TRBV5-1|.|TRBD1
TGCGCCAGCAGCCCGGACAGGGTCGCCGGGGAGCTGTTTTTT
CASSPDRVAGELFF
>TRBJ2-7|TRBV5-1|few|.
TGCGCCAGCAGCTCTACCTTATCCGCAGGGGCACAGTACTTC
CASSSTLSAGAQYF
>TRBJ2-1|TRBV14|few|.
TGTGCCAGCAGCCAAGATGGGCTAGCGGAGCAGTTCTTC
CASSQDGLAEQFF
>TRBJ2-1|TRBV7-3|few|.
TGTGCCAGCAGCAACACTAGGATTGGTGAGCAGTTCTTC
CASSNTRIGEQFF
>TRBJ1-1|TRBV29-1|.|.
TGCAGCGTTGTGGGTTGGGGGGATGCTGAAGCTTTCTTT
CSVVGWGDAEAFF
>TRBJ2-1|TRBV28|.|.
TGTGCCAGCAGTTCCGGGACTCCTTCCTACAATGAGCAGTTCTTC
CASSSGTPSYNEQFF